These 19 T cell receptor beta chains were sequenced from one sample in a study of cytomegalovirus exposure and HLA in healthy donors. Vbeta (60) and Jbeta (13) primers were used in the PCR. The repertoire was sequenced with immunoSEQ multiplex PCR; TCRdb's copy has only in-frame clones and lacks some. The sample features 200,000 to 250,000 clones, with 1.1% in its top ten. The sample consisted of PBMCs. The receptors come from a girl aged 2 to 10 in good health and CMV-seropositive.

V gene TRBV7-8 combines with J gene TRBJ2-3; 9 bases map to TRBD2. CDR3 length equals 16 residues. Per the germline V gene, CDR1 is SGHVS and CDR2 is FQNEAQ. The ends lost 5 bases at V and 3 bases at J; junction bases unmatched: 9. This chain's CDR3 is CASSPYSGSETDTQYF. The CDR3 DNA reads TGTGCCAGCAGCCCGTATAGCGGGAGTGAGACAGATACGCAGTATTTT.

The rearrangement links TRBV27 to TRBJ1-1; 7 bases agree with TRBD1. The trim removed 6 bases at V and 0 bases at J, leaving 10 bases unmatched. Per the germline V gene, CDR1 is MNHEY and CDR2 is SMNVEV (reference sequence). The CDR3 runs 16 residues. This chain's CDR3 is CASSRRVDRLNTEAFF. The CDR3 nucleotides read TGTGCCAGCAGCCGAAGAGTGGACAGGCTGAACACTGAAGCTTTCTTT.

The V call is TRBV7-9, the J call TRBJ2-3; 11 nucleotides match TRBD2. Trimming removed 5 bases from V and 5 bases from J; junction bases left unmatched: 12. Germline V gene sequence: CDR1 SEHNR, CDR2 FQNEAQ (reference sequence). This CDR3 region has 17 residues. The chain's CDR3 is CASSPELLAGVKDTQYF. CDR3 DNA sequence: TGTGCCAGCAGCCCGGAACTACTAGCGGGAGTCAAAGATACGCAGTATTTT.

J is TRBJ1-1 and V is TRBV10-3; D not certain. The V end lost 4 bases, the J end lost 5 bases, and 14 bases lay between the germline ends. The CDR3 contains 14 residues. Germline V gene sequence: CDR1 ENHRY, CDR2 SYGVKD. The CDR3 protein is CAISAAGSGTEAFF. In nucleotides, the CDR3 is TGTGCCATCAGTGCAGCAGGCTCCGGTACTGAAGCTTTCTTT.

The V and J genes are TRBV18 and TRBJ2-5; 9 nucleotides align to TRBD1. The CDR3 covers 13 residues. The germline V gene encodes CDR1 KGHSH and CDR2 LQKENI. Trimming took 5 bases from V and 5 from J; bases not matched to a gene: 3. This CDR3 is CASSTGTGETQYF. The DNA for the CDR3 is TGTGCCAGCTCAACCGGGACAGGGGAGACCCAGTACTTC. Using reference TRBV18 and TRBJ2-5 for the parts outside the CDR3, the full variable domain is NAGVMQNPRHLVRRRGQEARLRCSPMKGHSHVYWYRQLPEEGLKFMVYLQKENIIDESGMPKERFSAEFPKEGPSILRIQQVVRGDSAAYFCASSTGTGETQYFGPGTRLLVL.

The gene calls are TRBV18 and TRBJ1-5; D is uncertain. Trimming removed 0 bases from V and 1 base from J, with 7 bases in between. This CDR3 is 15 amino acids long. Germline-derived CDR1 and CDR2 are KGHSH and LQKENI. The CDR3 loop is CASSPPVASNQPQHF. In DNA form, the CDR3 reads TGTGCCAGCTCACCACCCGTAGCCAGCAATCAGCCCCAGCATTTT.

The chain carries TRBV6-1 and TRBJ2-5; 8 bases fit TRBD2. Germline CDR1 is MNHNS and CDR2 is SASEGT. Trimming took 4 bases from V and 2 from J; bases not matched to a gene: 6. The CDR3 spans 15 residues. The CDR3 spells CASSAETGGQETQYF. The CDR3 coding sequence is TGTGCCAGCAGTGCTGAGACGGGAGGGCAAGAGACCCAGTACTTC.

The chain carries TRBV4-1 and TRBJ2-5; TRBD2 matches 10 bases. The CDR3 spans 17 residues. Germline lookup yields CDR1 MGHRA and CDR2 YSYEKL. The J segment lost 5 bases and the V segment lost 1 base, leaving 10 bases of the junction unmatched. The CDR3 nucleotides read TGCGCCAGCAGCCAAGGAAGCGGGAGGGCCTTCCGGGAGACCCAGTACTTC. It yields the protein CASSQGSGRAFRETQYF.

The chain recombines TRBV29-1 with TRBJ2-7; D not certain. Trimming removed 5 bases at V and 6 bases at J, with 11 bases between. In germline, CDR1 is SQVTM, CDR2 ANQGSEA. There are 11 residues in the CDR3. The CDR3 loop is CSVRMAVEQYF. CDR3 DNA sequence: TGCAGCGTTCGCATGGCGGTCGAGCAGTACTTC.

The V call is TRBV6-1, the J call TRBJ1-4; the D is unclear. Trimming pared 5 bases from V and 3 bases from J, leaving 10 bases between. The CDR3 totals 14 residues. Germline V lookup: CDR1 MNHNS, CDR2 SASEGT. CDR3 residues: CASSPRVANEKLFF. The CDR3 coding sequence is TGTGCCAGCAGTCCCCGGGTGGCTAATGAAAAACTGTTTTTT.

The chain combines TRBV6-1 with TRBJ2-7, with 11 positions matching TRBD2. V was clipped by 4 bases and J by 7 bases; unmatched bases: 6. The CDR3 is 14 residues long. The germline V gene encodes CDR1 MNHNS and CDR2 SASEGT. The CDR3 nucleotides are TGTGCCAGCAGTGCTGGGACTAGCGGATGGGAGCAGTACTTC. This codes for CASSAGTSGWEQYF.

The chain employs TRBV6-1 and TRBJ2-7; 10 bases align to TRBD2. Germline values: CDR1 MNHNS, CDR2 SASEGT. The CDR3 totals 17 residues. The V and J ends lost 2 bases and 7 bases, in that order; junction bases with no gene match: 14. CDR3 DNA: TGTGCCAGCAGTGAATTGGCGGGGCTAGCGGGAGTGCGGGAGCAGTACTTC. Amino acid sequence: CASSELAGLAGVREQYF.

V usage is TRBV5-4 and J usage is TRBJ2-7; no clear D gene. The CDR3 has 13 residues. V lost 0 bases, J lost 3 bases, and 7 bases lay in between. Germline-derived CDR1 and CDR2 are SGHNT and YYREEE (reference sequence). The CDR3 spells CASSLVRSYEQYF. In nucleotides, the CDR3 is TGTGCCAGCAGCTTGGTTCGGAGCTACGAGCAGTACTTC. Complete variable domain (other parts from reference TRBV5-4 and TRBJ2-7): ETGVTQSPTHLIKTRGQQVTLRCSSQSGHNTVSWYQQALGQGPQFIFQYYREEENGRGNFPPRFSGLQFPNYSSELNVNALELDDSALYLCASSLVRSYEQYFGPGTRLTVT.

The chain uses TRBV6-5 and TRBJ2-7; 7 nucleotides agree with TRBD2. The CDR3 is made up of 14 amino acids. Germline V gives CDR1 MNHEY, CDR2 SVGAGI. With 7 bases clipped from V and 0 bases from J, the junction kept 6 bases outside the gene matches. CDR3 amino acids: CASIGGTNSYEQYF. CDR3 nucleotide sequence: TGTGCCAGCATCGGGGGGACGAACTCCTACGAGCAGTACTTC.

V gene TRBV10-3 combines with J gene TRBJ2-7; the match to TRBD2 covers 8 bases. The germline V gene encodes CDR1 ENHRY and CDR2 SYGVKD. Trimming at V came to 4 bases and at J to 5 bases, leaving 4 bases not matched to a gene. The CDR3 runs to 13 residues. As DNA, the CDR3 is TGTGCCATCAGTGGGGGACTAGTCGACGAGCAGTACTTC. Translating gives CAISGGLVDEQYF.

The chain recombines TRBV7-8 with TRBJ2-7, with 8 bases lining up with TRBD1. Per the germline V gene, CDR1 is SGHVS and CDR2 is FQNEAQ. The CDR3 spans 17 residues. J lost 8 bases, V lost 5 bases, and 20 bases had no gene match. CDR3 sequence reads: CASSDRVGPDRERKQYF. The CDR3 DNA is TGTGCCAGCAGCGATAGAGTGGGACCGGACAGGGAGAGAAAGCAGTACTTC.

The chain joins TRBV14 to TRBJ2-7; 10 nucleotides align to TRBD1. This CDR3 is built from 14 residues. The junction had 1 base not matched to a gene; V was cut back by 4 bases and J by 1 base. Per germline, CDR1 SGHDN and CDR2 FVKESK. The CDR3 bases are TGTGCCAGCAGCCTGGGACAGGGGTCCTACGAGCAGTACTTC. This sequence encodes CASSLGQGSYEQYF. Based on the CDR3 plus reference TRBV14 and TRBJ2-7, the full variable domain is EAGVTQFPSHSVIEKGQTVTLRCDPISGHDNLYWYRRVMGKEIKFLLHFVKESKQDESGMPNNRFLAERTGGTYSTLKVQPAELEDSGVYFCASSLGQGSYEQYFGPGTRLTVT.

The chain uses TRBV27 and TRBJ2-7; D gene uncertain. CDR3 length: 14 amino acids. The ends were cut back, 0 bases at V and 6 bases at J, with 12 bases in the middle. From germline, CDR1 is MNHEY and CDR2 SMNVEV (reference sequence). The DNA of the CDR3 is TGTGCCAGCAGTTTATCCGGGTTTCAGATCGAGCAGTACTTC. Its protein product is CASSLSGFQIEQYF.

The chain is built from TRBV5-4 and TRBJ2-5, with 7 bases lining up with TRBD1. J gave up 4 bases and V 4 bases, and 10 bases lay outside the gene matches. Looked up from germline, CDR1 is SGHNT and CDR2 is YYREEE (reference sequence). The CDR3 has 15 amino acids. The CDR3 sequence is CASSPPSTGTETQYF. The CDR3 DNA reads TGTGCCAGCAGCCCCCCTTCGACAGGGACAGAGACCCAGTACTTC.